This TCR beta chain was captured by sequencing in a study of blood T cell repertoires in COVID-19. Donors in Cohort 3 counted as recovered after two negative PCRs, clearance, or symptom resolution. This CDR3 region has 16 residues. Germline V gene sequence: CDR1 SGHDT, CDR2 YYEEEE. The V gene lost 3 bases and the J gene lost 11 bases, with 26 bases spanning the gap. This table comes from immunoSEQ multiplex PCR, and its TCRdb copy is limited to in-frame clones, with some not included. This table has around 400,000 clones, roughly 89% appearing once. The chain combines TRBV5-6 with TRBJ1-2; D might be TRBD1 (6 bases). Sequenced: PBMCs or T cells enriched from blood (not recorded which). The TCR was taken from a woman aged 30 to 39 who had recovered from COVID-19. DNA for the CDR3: TGTGCCAGCAGCTACCGGACAGACGGAAACTTATGGTTTTACACCTTC. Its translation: CASSYRTDGNLWFYTF.